The clone carrying this TCR beta chain has more than one count but fewer than ten. This CDR3 is 13 amino acids long. CDR1 is DFQATT, CDR2 SNEGSKA, per germline (reference sequence). V was trimmed by 2 bases and J by 5 bases, leaving 10 bases between them. Arm-PCR with iRepertoire HTBI primers amplified the CDR3 regions for these TCR beta libraries. In TCRdb, the multiplex PCR reads were re-called with MiXCR into one record per CDR3 protein. The repertoire consists of approximately 480,000 distinct CDR3 sequences, with 16% occurring once and the leading ten covering 12%. Documented time point: newly diagnosed GD, antithyroid drugs for less than 3 months. Making the TCR library involved RNA that had been extracted from PBMCs. This record belongs to a study of regulatory T cells in long-lasting Graves disease. Separately, the same data were catalogued under a study of T cells in Graves' hyperthyroidism and ophthalmopathy.

The TCR was taken from a man aged 35 to 55 with Graves disease. The starting material was peripheral blood mononuclear cells (PBMCs), obtained at new diagnosis, from a patient treated with antithyroid drugs. The V call is TRBV20-1, the J call TRBJ1-5; D not certain. This chain's CDR3 is CSARRTDDQPQHF. CDR3 coding DNA: TGCAGTGCTAGAAGAACTGATGATCAGCCCCAGCATTTT.